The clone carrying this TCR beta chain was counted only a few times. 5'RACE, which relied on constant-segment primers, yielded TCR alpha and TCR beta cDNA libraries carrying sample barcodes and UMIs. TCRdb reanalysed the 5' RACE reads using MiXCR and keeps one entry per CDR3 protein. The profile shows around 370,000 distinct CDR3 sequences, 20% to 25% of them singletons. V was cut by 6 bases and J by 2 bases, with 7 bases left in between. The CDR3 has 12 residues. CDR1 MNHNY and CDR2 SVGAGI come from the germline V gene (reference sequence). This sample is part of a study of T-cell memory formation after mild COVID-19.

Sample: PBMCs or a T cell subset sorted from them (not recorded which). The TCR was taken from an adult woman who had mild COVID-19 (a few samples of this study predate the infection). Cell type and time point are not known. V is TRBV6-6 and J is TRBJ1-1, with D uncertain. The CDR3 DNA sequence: TGTGCCAGCAGGGAGGGCAACACTGAAGCTTTCTTT. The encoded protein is CASREGNTEAFF.